Following are 30 T cell receptor beta chains from one sample sequenced in a study of blood T cell repertoires in COVID-19. Sequenced by immunoSEQ multiplex PCR; TCRdb stores in-frame clones only, minus some. The data contain 70,000 to 80,000 clones, about 90% of them singletons. The sample was peripheral blood. These receptors originate from a human donor in a cohort sampled during active COVID-19.

The sample holds one count of this clone. The gene calls are TRBV12-2 and TRBJ1-2; the D call of TRBD1 is as the table states it, not checked on the DNA. TRBV12-2 is a recognized pseudogene. The CDR3 sequence is 15 residues long. CDR3 protein: CASHLQGFGDYGYTF. CDR3 DNA: TGTGCAAGTCACCTGCAGGGGTTTGGGGACTATGGCTACACCTTC.

The rearrangement links TRBV2 to TRBJ2-7; TRBD1 might be the D (6 bases). The CDR3 is 13 residues long. Germline loops: CDR1 SNHLY, CDR2 FYNNEI. V was cut by 6 bases and J by 2 bases, with 11 bases left in between. Here the CDR3 DNA reads TGTGCCAGCAGAACAGGGAGCCCCTACGAGCAGTACTTC. Protein product: CASRTGSPYEQYF.

The chain couples TRBV18 to TRBJ2-3, with TRBD2 matching 8 bases. J gave up 4 bases and V 8 bases, and 14 bases lay outside the gene matches. CDR1 KGHSH and CDR2 LQKENI come from the germline V gene. The CDR3 has 16 amino acids. The chain's CDR3 is CASSQLAALSPDTQYF. The CDR3 coding sequence is TGTGCCAGCAGTCAACTAGCGGCATTATCCCCAGATACGCAGTATTTT.

This chain connects TRBV13 to TRBJ2-5; 8 bases fit TRBD1. The CDR3 runs 14 residues. Germline lookup yields CDR1 PRHDT and CDR2 FYEKMQ (reference sequence). V shed 4 bases, J shed 5 bases, and the junction held 6 bases outside the gene matches. CDR3 sequence: CASSSPQGGETQYF. In DNA, the CDR3 is TGTGCCAGCAGCTCACCACAGGGGGGTGAGACCCAGTACTTC.

In this sample, this clone turned up once. The V call is TRBV7-9, the J call TRBJ1-1, with 9 bases matching TRBD1. This CDR3 is built from 16 residues. Germline CDR1 SEHNR, CDR2 FQNEAQ (reference sequence). V lost 5 bases and J lost 3; bases outside the gene matches: 10. The CDR3: CASSPSRDREDTEAFF. CDR3 bases: TGTGCCAGCAGCCCTAGTCGGGACAGGGAGGACACTGAAGCTTTCTTT.

CDR3 in DNA: TGTGCCAGCAGTTACCCACAGAGCTCCTATAATTCACCCCTCCACTTT. It yields the protein CASSYPQSSYNSPLHF. The chain employs TRBV6-2 or TRBV6-3 and TRBJ1-6; D uncertain. Trimming removed 2 bases at V and 0 bases at J, with 8 bases between. This CDR3 has 16 amino acids. In germline, CDR1 is MNHEY, CDR2 SVGEGT.

The chain uses TRBV9 and TRBJ2-3; tentatively, D is TRBD2 (6 bases). The CDR3 has 15 amino acids. Trimming removed 2 bases from V and 2 bases from J, with 12 bases in between. The V gene's germline CDR1 is SGDLS and CDR2 YYNGEE. The CDR3 region has the DNA TGTGCCAGCAGCGTGGAGGGAAGACTCACAGATACGCAGTATTTT. It specifies CASSVEGRLTDTQYF. The full variable domain, its missing parts supplied by reference TRBV9 and TRBJ2-3, is DSGVTQTPKHLITATGQRVTLRCSPRSGDLSVYWYQQSLDQGLQFLIQYYNGEERAKGNILERFSAQQFPDLHSELNLSSLELGDSALYFCASSVEGRLTDTQYFGPGTRLTVL.

The J gene is TRBJ2-1, the V gene TRBV7-3, with 9 positions matching TRBD2. The trim removed 1 base at V and 6 bases at J, leaving 1 base unmatched. Germline V lookup: CDR1 SGHTA, CDR2 FQGTGA. The CDR3 contains 14 residues. The chain's CDR3 is CASSLSGGANEQFF. CDR3 DNA: TGTGCCAGCAGCTTAAGCGGGGGGGCCAATGAGCAGTTCTTC.

This chain joins TRBV6-6 and TRBJ2-7; D possibly corresponds to TRBD2 (7 bases). The CDR3 loop spans 14 amino acids. The germline CDR1 and CDR2 sequences are MNHNY and SVGAGI (reference sequence). Trimming pared 5 bases from V and 2 bases from J, leaving 13 bases between. The CDR3 DNA reads TGTGCCAGCAGTCTCGCGGGGGACACCTACGAGCAGTACTTC. Amino acid sequence: CASSLAGDTYEQYF.

This clone showed up just once. This rearrangement joins TRBV10-3 to TRBJ2-6; 10 bases match TRBD1. CDR1 and CDR2 from the germline V gene are ENHRY and SYGVKD. J lost 6 bases, V lost 8 bases, and 7 bases had no gene match. The CDR3 has 15 residues. CDR3 nucleotide sequence: TGTGCCATCGGGACAGGGGCTCTGTCGGCCAACGTCCTGACTTTC. This encodes CAIGTGALSANVLTF.

The chain has TRBV6-5 and TRBJ2-7, with 11 bases fitting TRBD1. There are 15 residues in the CDR3. V was clipped by 6 bases and J by 4 bases; unmatched bases: 8. CDR1 MNHEY and CDR2 SVGAGI come from the germline V gene. The CDR3 bases are TGTGCCAGCAGCCGAGGACAGGGGGCGAGATACGAGCAGTACTTC. Translation gives CASSRGQGARYEQYF.

V gene TRBV10-1 combines with J gene TRBJ2-3, with 12 bases that match TRBD1. Trimming took 3 bases from V and 5 from J; bases not matched to a gene: 9. Germline V gene lookup returns CDR1 WNHNN and CDR2 SYGVQD (reference sequence). The CDR3 loop spans 17 amino acids. Here the CDR3 DNA reads TGCGCCAGCAGTGAAAATGGGGGACAGGGGGCGAGAGATACGCAGTATTTT. This gives the protein CASSENGGQGARDTQYF.

CDR3 in DNA: TGTGCCAGCAGTTCTACAGTCCTAAGAAACTATGGCTACACCTTC. This codes for CASSSTVLRNYGYTF. The V call is TRBV6-2 or TRBV6-3, the J call TRBJ1-2; no definite D call. Germline-derived CDR1 and CDR2 are MNHEY and SVGEGT. V was trimmed by 4 bases and J by 2 bases, leaving 14 bases between them. This CDR3 contains 15 residues.

V gene TRBV7-2 combines with J gene TRBJ1-2, with 7 bases fitting TRBD1. Trimming took 2 bases from V and 4 from J; bases not matched to a gene: 4. The CDR3 extends over 14 amino acids. CDR1 is SGHTA, CDR2 FQGNSA, per germline. The CDR3 DNA is TGTGCCAGCAGCTTATCCGGACAGGTCTATGGCTACACCTTC. Translation gives CASSLSGQVYGYTF.

This rearrangement joins TRBV18 to TRBJ1-2; unclear D gene. The germline V and J ends were trimmed by 0 bases and 0 bases, with 5 bases remaining between them. From germline, CDR1 is KGHSH and CDR2 LQKENI. This CDR3 comprises 14 residues. The DNA for the CDR3 is TGTGCCAGCTCACCACCATCTACTAACTATGGCTACACCTTC. Translating it yields CASSPPSTNYGYTF.

The chain combines TRBV7-3 with TRBJ2-7, with D perhaps matching TRBD2 (6 bases). The CDR3 runs to 13 residues. Germline values: CDR1 SGHTA, CDR2 FQGTGA. Trimming removed 6 bases from V and 1 base from J, with 10 bases in between. CDR3 residues: CASSGAGSYEQYF. The DNA for the CDR3 is TGTGCCAGCAGTGGGGCGGGGTCCTACGAGCAGTACTTC.

The V and J genes are TRBV7-7 and TRBJ1-3; D call uncertain. Per the germline V gene, CDR1 is SSHAT and CDR2 is FNYEAQ (reference sequence). The CDR3 contains 17 residues. V was cut by 0 bases and J by 2 bases, with 14 bases left in between. The CDR3 DNA sequence: TGTGCCAGCAGCTTAGCTCCCTTTCCCACACCTGGAAACACCATATATTTT. Translation: CASSLAPFPTPGNTIYF.

The chain is built from TRBV10-2 and TRBJ1-2; unclear D gene. CDR1 is WSHSY and CDR2 is SAAADI in the germline V gene. This CDR3 contains 13 residues. Trimming cost V 4 bases and J 1 base, with 7 bases left between them. CDR3 amino acids: CASSVADNYGYTF. The CDR3, as DNA: TGCGCCAGCAGTGTCGCGGATAACTATGGCTACACCTTC.

This chain links TRBV3-1 (or the pseudogene TRBV3-2) with TRBJ1-2, with 9 bases identical to TRBD1. Per germline, CDR1 LGHDT and CDR2 YNNKEL (reference sequence). The CDR3 runs to 15 residues. Losses at the gene ends were 3 bases for V and 6 bases for J; bases not matched to a gene: 8. The CDR3 loop reads CASSHVQGAGDGYTF. The CDR3 DNA follows: TGTGCCAGCAGCCATGTACAGGGGGCAGGAGATGGCTACACCTTC.

This rearrangement joins TRBV7-2 to TRBJ2-1, with a possible D match to TRBD1 (5 bases). CDR3 size: 16 residues. The ends were cut back, 1 base at V and 1 base at J, with 11 bases in the middle. CDR1 is SGHTA, CDR2 FQGNSA, per germline. CDR3 DNA sequence: TGTGCCAGCAGCTTAGGGTCCGCAGGGTCCTACAATGAGCAGTTCTTC. Protein sequence: CASSLGSAGSYNEQFF.

V gene TRBV30 combines with J gene TRBJ1-4; 7 positions match TRBD1. Germline assignment: CDR1 GTSNPN and CDR2 SVGIG (reference sequence). V shed 5 bases, J shed 10 bases, and the junction held 7 bases outside the gene matches. The CDR3 contains 12 residues. Here the CDR3 reads CAWGTVFGKLFF. For the CDR3, the DNA is TGTGCCTGGGGGACAGTATTTGGAAAACTGTTTTTT.

The J gene is TRBJ2-7, the V gene TRBV3-1 (or the pseudogene TRBV3-2), with D unclear. CDR3 length: 15 amino acids. Trimming removed 4 bases from V and 2 bases from J, with 15 bases in between. CDR1 and CDR2 (germline): LGHDT, YNNKEL (reference sequence). CDR3 amino acids: CASSPSPSLPYEQYF. CDR3 DNA sequence: TGTGCCAGCAGCCCGTCGCCCAGTCTCCCCTACGAGCAGTACTTC.

The chain employs TRBV5-4 and TRBJ2-7, with TRBD2 as a possible D gene (6 bases). Trimming removed 0 bases at V and 0 bases at J, with 10 bases between. The germline V gene encodes CDR1 SGHNT and CDR2 YYREEE (reference sequence). The CDR3 is 15 amino acids. The DNA for the CDR3 is TGTGCCAGCAGCTTGGAGGACGGGAGCTCCTACGAGCAGTACTTC. Its protein product is CASSLEDGSSYEQYF.

This chain links TRBV7-8 with TRBJ1-4; maybe TRBD1 (6 bases). This CDR3 region has 14 residues. Trimming took 4 bases from V and 4 from J, leaving 10 bases between them. CDR1 is SGHVS and CDR2 is FQNEAQ in the germline V gene. CDR3 bases: TGTGCCAGCAGCTCTACAGGGATTAATGAAAAACTGTTTTTT. This translates into CASSSTGINEKLFF.

The chain recombines TRBV5-5 with TRBJ1-2, with 9 bases identical to TRBD1. The ends lost 4 bases at V and 0 bases at J; junction bases unmatched: 4. Per germline, CDR1 SGHKS and CDR2 YYEKEE (reference sequence). The CDR3 runs to 15 residues. The CDR3 nucleotides are TGTGCCAGCAGCGCTGGACAGGGGCCTAACTATGGCTACACCTTC. Its protein is CASSAGQGPNYGYTF.

This sequence joins TRBV9 and TRBJ2-1; TRBD2 matches at 7 bases. The trim removed 0 bases at V and 8 bases at J, leaving 5 bases unmatched. The length of the CDR3 is 14 residues. Germline CDR1 SGDLS, CDR2 YYNGEE. CDR3 sequence reads: CASSVEGTNYEQFF. CDR3 DNA sequence: TGTGCCAGCAGCGTAGAAGGGACTAACTATGAGCAGTTCTTC.

J is TRBJ1-6 and V is TRBV12-3 or TRBV12-4; a possible D gene is TRBD1 (5 bases). This CDR3 is 13 amino acids long. V lost 1 base and J lost 9, with 7 bases in between. CDR3 DNA sequence: TGTGCCAGCAGTTTAGAAAGGGGTTCACCCCTCCACTTT. Its protein product is CASSLERGSPLHF.

This clone was seen just once. V is TRBV11-2 and J is TRBJ2-7, with D hard to call. V was shortened by 1 base and J by 3 bases, with 7 bases between the two germline ends. The CDR3 loop spans 13 amino acids. Germline V gene sequence: CDR1 SGHAT, CDR2 FQNNGV. CDR3: CASSLGRLYEQYF. The CDR3 DNA reads TGTGCCAGCAGCTTAGGCAGACTCTACGAGCAGTACTTC. The full variable domain, completed using reference TRBV11-2 and TRBJ2-7, is EAGVAQSPRYKIIEKRQSVAFWCNPISGHATLYWYQQILGQGPKLLIQFQNNGVVDDSQLPKDRFSAERLKGVDSTLKIQPAKLEDSAVYLCASSLGRLYEQYFGPGTRLTVT.

The chain joins TRBV5-1 to TRBJ2-1, with TRBD2 identical over 11 bases. J gave up 7 bases and V 2 bases, and 2 bases lay outside the gene matches. The CDR3 totals 14 residues. Germline-derived CDR1 and CDR2 are SGHRS and YFSETQ. The CDR3 DNA reads TGCGCCAGCAGCTTAGGACTAGCGGGTAATGAGCAGTTCTTC. Its translation is CASSLGLAGNEQFF. The variable domain in full, with the rest retrieved from reference TRBV5-1 and TRBJ2-1, is KAGVTQTPRYLIKTRGQQVTLSCSPISGHRSVSWYQQTPGQGLQFLFEYFSETQRNKGNFPGRFSGRQFSNSRSEMNVSTLELGDSALYLCASSLGLAGNEQFFGPGTRLTVL.

The gene calls are TRBV5-6 and TRBJ1-2; possibly TRBD1 for D (5 bases). Germline V gene sequence: CDR1 SGHDT, CDR2 YYEEEE. Trimming removed 4 bases at V and 7 bases at J, with 20 bases between. CDR3 size: 15 residues. The CDR3 region is CASSQIGGRGLGYTF. CDR3 in DNA: TGTGCCAGCAGCCAAATCGGGGGTAGGGGACTTGGCTACACCTTC.